The 29 T cell receptor beta chains below come from one sample, sequenced in a study of cytomegalovirus exposure and HLA in healthy donors. Use of 60 Vbeta and 13 Jbeta primers characterized the PCR. Sequenced by immunoSEQ multiplex PCR; TCRdb stores in-frame clones only, minus some. The sample has 150,000 to 200,000 clones. Sequencing was carried out using PBMCs. The receptors were gathered from a man aged 25 to 40 in good health and CMV-seronegative.

The chain has TRBV5-1 and TRBJ1-1; D remains ambiguous. V lost 0 bases and J 2 bases, leaving 8 bases between the germline ends. The CDR3 runs 14 residues. The V gene's germline CDR1 is SGHRS and CDR2 YFSETQ. For the CDR3, the DNA is TGCGCCAGCAGCTTGGCCCAGTTTAACACTGAAGCTTTCTTT. It codes for CASSLAQFNTEAFF.

CDR3 sequence (DNA): TGTGCCAGCGGGTTAGGGCAGGGTAGCACTGGAAACACCATATATTTT. Protein sequence: CASGLGQGSTGNTIYF. The chain is built from TRBV7-2 and TRBJ1-3, with D possibly matching TRBD1 (5 bases). This CDR3 comprises 16 residues. Trimming cost V 8 bases and J 2 bases, with 19 bases left between them. Germline CDR1 reads SGHTA; CDR2 reads FQGNSA.

This chain uses TRBV5-1 with TRBJ2-1, with D perhaps matching TRBD1 (6 bases). This CDR3 has 14 amino acids. V lost 4 bases and J lost 2, with 10 bases in between. The V gene's germline CDR1 is SGHRS and CDR2 YFSETQ. CDR3 sequence reads: CASSPRTAYNEQFF. The CDR3 nucleotides are TGCGCCAGCAGCCCCCGGACAGCCTACAATGAGCAGTTCTTC.

The V gene is TRBV2, the J gene TRBJ2-1; 15 positions match TRBD2. Germline V gene lookup returns CDR1 SNHLY and CDR2 FYNNEI. Unmatched junction bases numbered 6, after V lost 6 bases and J lost 6 bases. The CDR3 totals 16 residues. As DNA, the CDR3 is TGTGCCAGCAGGGGGACTAGCGGGGGGTTAGTCAATGAGCAGTTCTTC. Its translation: CASRGTSGGLVNEQFF.

The chain joins TRBV5-1 to TRBJ2-1; 7 bases line up with TRBD1. Germline V gene sequence: CDR1 SGHRS, CDR2 YFSETQ. The CDR3 covers 16 residues. V shed 1 base and J 8 bases; nucleotides not matched to a gene: 12. The CDR3 spells CASSLQVGRQGDEQFF. CDR3 nucleotides: TGCGCCAGCAGCTTGCAGGTCGGTCGACAGGGCGATGAGCAGTTCTTC.

With regard to this clone: A junction boundary mismatches the germline segment, possibly from a read error. The chain employs TRBV5-5 and TRBJ2-4, with TRBD1 identical over 8 bases. This CDR3 comprises 14 residues. CDR1 is SGHKS and CDR2 is YYEKEE in the germline V gene (reference sequence). CDR3 DNA: TGTGCCAGCAGCTTGGTCGCGTTCCAGGGCAGGGGGCACTTC. It specifies CASSLVAFQGRGHF.

This chain connects TRBV9 to TRBJ2-5, with D maybe TRBD2 (7 bases). Trimming stripped 0 bases from V and 7 bases from J, with 19 bases between. Germline assignment: CDR1 SGDLS and CDR2 YYNGEE. The CDR3 has 16 residues. CDR3 DNA: TGTGCCAGCAGCGTAGGCGCGGGGCCGGGGGGCGGGACCCAGTACTTC. It is translated as CASSVGAGPGGGTQYF.

Comment on this clone: Germline and junction disagree at one end, which may indicate a read error. This sample includes further DNA sequences coding for the same CDR3. J is TRBJ1-4 and V is TRBV7-8, with TRBD1 as a possible D gene (5 bases). CDR1 and CDR2 (germline): SGHVS, FQNEAQ. The CDR3 extends over 13 amino acids. The CDR3 sequence: CASSFDSYEKLFF. In DNA, the CDR3 is TGCGCCAGCAGCTTTGACAGCTATGAAAAACTGTTTTTT.

The chain combines TRBV4-1 with TRBJ1-4, with 11 bases fitting TRBD1. This CDR3 has 16 amino acids. The ends lost 7 bases at V and 8 bases at J; junction bases unmatched: 12. The germline gives CDR1 MGHRA, CDR2 YSYEKL. CDR3 nucleotide sequence: TGCGCCAGCACGAAACTCCCGGGACAGGGGGAAGAAAAACTGTTTTTT. Translation: CASTKLPGQGEEKLFF.

V is TRBV19 and J is TRBJ2-1; 9 bases are a match to TRBD2. The V segment lost 2 bases and the J segment 4 bases; nucleotides outside the gene matches: 6. This CDR3 region has 16 residues. Germline-derived CDR1 and CDR2 are LNHDA and SQIVND (reference sequence). This CDR3 is CASSITGTSSYNEQFF. The CDR3 DNA sequence: TGTGCCAGTAGTATAACCGGGACTAGCTCGTACAATGAGCAGTTCTTC.

J is TRBJ1-4 and V is TRBV19; 8 positions agree with TRBD1. Germline loops: CDR1 LNHDA, CDR2 SQIVND (reference sequence). J lost 0 bases, V lost 7 bases, and 4 bases had no gene match. This CDR3 contains 15 residues. CDR3 nucleotide sequence: TGTGCCAGTAAAGGGACAGGCACAACTAATGAAAAACTGTTTTTT. Translation: CASKGTGTTNEKLFF.

The chain carries TRBV19 and TRBJ1-1; perhaps TRBD1 as D (6 bases). Trimming left V 0 bases short and J 1 base short, with 15 bases between. The CDR3 totals 17 residues. The germline V gene has CDR1 LNHDA and CDR2 SQIVND (reference sequence). Written as DNA, the CDR3 is TGTGCCAGTAGTATAGATCTATTGGGGGCAGGGAACACTGAAGCTTTCTTT. Translation gives CASSIDLLGAGNTEAFF.

V gene TRBV30 combines with J gene TRBJ1-2; TRBD1 matches 7 bases. Germline V gives CDR1 GTSNPN, CDR2 SVGIG (reference sequence). The ends lost 3 bases at V and 4 bases at J; junction bases unmatched: 2. This CDR3 is 12 amino acids long. CDR3 in DNA: TGTGCCTGGAGCGGGACAGTCTATGGCTACACCTTC. Translated: CAWSGTVYGYTF. The whole variable domain, filled in from reference TRBV30 and TRBJ1-2, reads SQTIHQWPATLVQPVGSPLSLECTVEGTSNPNLYWYRQAAGRGLQLLFYSVGIGQISSEVPQNLSASRPQDRQFILSSKKLLLSDSGFYLCAWSGTVYGYTFGSGTRLTVV.

V usage is TRBV28 and J usage is TRBJ1-5; TRBD1 aligns across 12 bases. V was pared by 8 bases and J by 6 bases, with 5 bases of the junction left unmatched. Per germline, CDR1 MDHEN and CDR2 SYDVKM. The CDR3 is 14 amino acids. The CDR3 region has the DNA TGTGCCAGCGGGACAGGGGGCGATCGTCAGCCCCAGCATTTT. Translation: CASGTGGDRQPQHF.

V gene TRBV7-2 combines with J gene TRBJ1-4; the match to TRBD1 covers 7 bases. The V gene end was trimmed by 4 bases and the J gene end by 2 bases; junction bases not matched to a gene: 1. In germline, CDR1 is SGHTA, CDR2 FQGNSA. The CDR3 has 14 amino acids. In DNA form, the CDR3 reads TGTGCCAGCAGCTCGACAGGGACTAATGAAAAACTGTTTTTT. This encodes CASSSTGTNEKLFF.

The chain has TRBV5-6 and TRBJ2-2; D call uncertain. V lost 4 bases, J lost 7 bases, and 11 bases lay in between. The CDR3 length is 13 residues. Germline V CDR1 and CDR2: SGHDT, YYEEEE. The CDR3 region has the DNA TGTGCCAGCAGCCCGAGTTACGTCGGGGAGCTGTTTTTT. This translates into CASSPSYVGELFF.

J is TRBJ2-2 and V is TRBV29-1, with D possibly TRBD1 on 6 matching bases. Trimming took off 7 bases at V and 5 bases at J, with 17 bases between the two ends. The germline V gene encodes CDR1 SQVTM and CDR2 ANQGSEA. The CDR3 length is 14 residues. The CDR3, as DNA: TGCAGCGCTGGAAAGGGGGTTATTACCGGGGAGCTGTTTTTT. Its protein product is CSAGKGVITGELFF.

The genes are TRBV9 and TRBJ1-6; 8 nucleotides agree with TRBD1. CDR1 and CDR2 from the germline V gene are SGDLS and YYNGEE. The length of the CDR3 is 15 residues. The J segment lost 6 bases and the V segment lost 1 base, leaving 3 bases of the junction unmatched. This chain's CDR3 is CASSVTDRANSPLHF. CDR3 coding DNA: TGTGCCAGCAGCGTAACGGACAGGGCTAATTCACCCCTCCACTTT.

The chain has TRBV7-9 and TRBJ1-5; TRBD1 might be the D (5 bases). CDR3 length equals 17 residues. The germline V gene has CDR1 SEHNR and CDR2 FQNEAQ (reference sequence). Trimming took 0 bases from V and 0 from J, leaving 12 bases between them. CDR3: CASSLARTGDSNQPQHF. The CDR3 nucleotides read TGTGCCAGCAGCTTAGCGCGAACAGGCGATAGCAATCAGCCCCAGCATTTT.

The CDR3 protein is CASSLMETSGSRWTGELFF. The CDR3 bases are TGTGCCAGCAGCTTAATGGAGACTAGCGGGAGTCGCTGGACCGGGGAGCTGTTTTTT. The chain is built from TRBV7-2 and TRBJ2-2; TRBD2 matches 12 bases. V was clipped by 2 bases and J by 5 bases; unmatched bases: 12. CDR3 length equals 19 residues. The germline V gene encodes CDR1 SGHTA and CDR2 FQGNSA.

The genes are TRBV10-3 and TRBJ2-1; D gene ambiguous. Germline V gene sequence: CDR1 ENHRY, CDR2 SYGVKD. This CDR3 region has 13 residues. V dropped 4 bases and J dropped 8 bases, with 12 bases sitting between them. CDR3 sequence reads: CAISVNAGHEQFF. The CDR3 DNA sequence: TGTGCCATCAGTGTTAATGCTGGCCATGAGCAGTTCTTC.

The J gene is TRBJ1-6, the V gene TRBV30; TRBD1 agrees at 9 bases. Per germline, CDR1 GTSNPN and CDR2 SVGIG (reference sequence). V shed 3 bases and J 7 bases; nucleotides not matched to a gene: 10. The CDR3 totals 16 residues. The CDR3 is CAWRSWTGVRNSPLHF. The DNA of the CDR3 is TGTGCCTGGAGGTCCTGGACAGGGGTGAGGAATTCACCCCTCCACTTT.

This chain uses TRBV27 with TRBJ2-3; TRBD2 matches at 7 bases. The CDR3 length is 14 residues. The J segment lost 1 base and the V segment lost 6 bases, leaving 4 bases of the junction unmatched. The V gene's germline CDR1 is MNHEY and CDR2 SMNVEV (reference sequence). The CDR3 nucleotides read TGTGCCAGCAGCTCTGGGGGGGGCACAGATACGCAGTATTTT. Amino acid sequence: CASSSGGGTDTQYF.

The chain carries TRBV6-1 and TRBJ1-3, with D perhaps matching TRBD1 (5 bases). The CDR3 runs 16 residues. The V gene lost 3 bases and the J gene lost 0 bases, with 12 bases spanning the gap. Germline CDR1 reads MNHNS; CDR2 reads SASEGT. CDR3 in amino acids: CASSEGPQDSGNTIYF. The CDR3 DNA is TGTGCCAGCAGTGAGGGGCCCCAGGACTCTGGAAACACCATATATTTT.

The chain carries TRBV6-6 and TRBJ1-5, with no clear D. The CDR3 is made up of 16 amino acids. Trimming removed 5 bases from V and 6 bases from J, with 20 bases in between. The V gene's germline CDR1 is MNHNY and CDR2 SVGAGI (reference sequence). CDR3 nucleotide sequence: TGTGCCAGCAGTACAACAAAACGGGGAGGCGGTCAGCCCCAGCATTTT. This encodes CASSTTKRGGGQPQHF.

This chain links TRBV5-6 with TRBJ2-7, with D possibly being TRBD1 (6 bases). CDR1 SGHDT and CDR2 YYEEEE come from the germline V gene. CDR3 length equals 13 residues. V gave up 4 bases and J gave up 6 bases, with 14 bases separating them. The CDR3 reads CASSVGTIGEQYF. The CDR3 DNA reads TGTGCCAGCAGCGTGGGGACAATCGGCGAGCAGTACTTC.

V is TRBV19 and J is TRBJ1-4; a weak D match, TRBD1 (6 bases). The V gene lost 5 bases and the J gene lost 7 bases, with 20 bases spanning the gap. The germline gives CDR1 LNHDA, CDR2 SQIVND (reference sequence). The CDR3 totals 16 residues. CDR3 sequence reads: CASSSQLDRWGEKLFF. The DNA of the CDR3 is TGTGCCAGTAGTTCCCAACTTGACAGGTGGGGTGAAAAACTGTTTTTT.

The CDR3 reads CASSLGGRYYGYTF. CDR3 in DNA: TGTGCCAGCAGCCTTGGGGGCAGATACTATGGCTACACCTTC. The chain links TRBV28 to TRBJ1-2, with TRBD1 as a possible D gene (6 bases). V was shortened by 6 bases and J by 3 bases, with 14 bases between the two germline ends. This CDR3 has 14 amino acids. Germline V gives CDR1 MDHEN, CDR2 SYDVKM.

The chain combines TRBV10-2 with TRBJ2-5, with 8 bases matching TRBD1. CDR3 length: 13 amino acids. CDR1 is WSHSY, CDR2 SAAADI, per germline. With 4 bases clipped from V and 5 bases from J, the junction kept 3 bases outside the gene matches. CDR3: CASSGTGWETQYF. The CDR3 DNA sequence: TGCGCCAGCAGTGGGACAGGGTGGGAGACCCAGTACTTC.